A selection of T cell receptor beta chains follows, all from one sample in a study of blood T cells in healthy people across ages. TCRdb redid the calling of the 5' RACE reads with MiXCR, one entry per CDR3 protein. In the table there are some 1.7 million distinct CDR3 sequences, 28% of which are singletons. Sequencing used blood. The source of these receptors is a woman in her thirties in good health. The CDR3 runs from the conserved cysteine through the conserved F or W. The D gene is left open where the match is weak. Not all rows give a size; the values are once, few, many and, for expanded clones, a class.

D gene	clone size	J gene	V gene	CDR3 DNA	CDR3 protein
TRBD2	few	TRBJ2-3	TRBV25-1	TGTGCCAGCAGTGATTTCCTAGCGGGGGACACAGATACGCAGTATTTT	CASSDFLAGDTDTQYF
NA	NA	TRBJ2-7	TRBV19	TGTGCCAGTAGCTTCCGGGACACTACCTACGAGCAGTACTTC	CASSFRDTTYEQYF
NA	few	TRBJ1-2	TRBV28	TGTGCCAGCAGTTTTGCCGCGGTAGGGGCCTTTAACTATGGCTACACCTTC	CASSFAAVGAFNYGYTF
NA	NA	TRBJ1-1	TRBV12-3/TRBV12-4	TGTGCCAGCAGTTGGGGTGTTGTTATTGAAGCTTTCTTT	CASSWGVVIEAFF
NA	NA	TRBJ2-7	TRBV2	TGTGCCAGCACCGGGGCGAGGACCTCCTACGAGCAGTACTTC	CASTGARTSYEQYF
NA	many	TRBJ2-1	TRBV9	TGTGCCAGCAGCGCTAGTCAGAATGAGCAGTTCTTC	CASSASQNEQFF
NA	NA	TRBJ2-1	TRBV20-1	TGCAGTGCTACCAGTGGAAGGCGGCTGTCTGAGCAGTTCTTC	CSATSGRRLSEQFF
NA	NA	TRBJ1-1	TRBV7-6	TGTGCCAGCAGCCACACCGGCAGGGGAGGGGCTTTCTTT	CASSHTGRGGAFF
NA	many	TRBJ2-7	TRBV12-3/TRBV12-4	TGTGCCAGCAGTGGACTTATTTACTACGAGCAGTACTTC	CASSGLIYYEQYF
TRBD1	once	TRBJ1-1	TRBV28	TGTGCCAGCAGACTGGACGCTACAGGGGGCACTGAAGCTTTCTTT	CASRLDATGGTEAFF
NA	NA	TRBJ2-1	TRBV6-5	TGTGCCAGCAGTTACTCGACAACCCCAGGGCGTGAGCAGTTCTTC	CASSYSTTPGREQFF
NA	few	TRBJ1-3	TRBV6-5	TGTGCCAGCAGCCTCACAGGGACCAACTCTGGAAACACCATATATTTT	CASSLTGTNSGNTIYF
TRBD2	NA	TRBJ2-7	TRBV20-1	TGCAGTGCTAGAGGGGGGGGAACCGTGGGGTACGAGCAGTACTTC	CSARGGGTVGYEQYF
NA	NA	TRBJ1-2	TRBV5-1	TGCACCAGCTCCCGGGAATTAGGAAGCTACACCTTC	CTSSRELGSYTF
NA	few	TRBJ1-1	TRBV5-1	TGCGCCAGCCAACCGGGACCGGAGAACACTGAAGCTTTCTTT	CASQPGPENTEAFF
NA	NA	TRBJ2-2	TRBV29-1	TGCAGCAGCGGCTCGAACACCGGGGAGCTGTTTTTT	CSSGSNTGELFF
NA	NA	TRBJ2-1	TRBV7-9	TGTGCCAGCAGCTTTGGTGGGTCTCAGGGGCAGTTCTTC	CASSFGGSQGQFF
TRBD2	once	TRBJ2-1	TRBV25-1	TGTGCCAGTCAGAGGCCGTCGGGAGGTGAGCAGTTCTTC	CASQRPSGGEQFF
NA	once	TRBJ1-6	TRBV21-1	TGTGCCAGCACCCCTAGGGCCGGGAGCTCCTATAATTCACCCCTCCACTTT	CASTPRAGSSYNSPLHF
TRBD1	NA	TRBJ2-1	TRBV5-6	TGTGCCAGCAGCTTGGAAAGGGGGCTCAAACCTTACAATGAGCAGTTCTTC	CASSLERGLKPYNEQFF
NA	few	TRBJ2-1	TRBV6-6	TGTGCCAGCAGTTACGCTGGCTCCTACAATGAGCAGTTCTTC	CASSYAGSYNEQFF
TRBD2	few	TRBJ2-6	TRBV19	TGTGCCAGTACCTCCCCGAGGGAGGGGAGGTCTGGGGCCAACGTCCTGACTTTC	CASTSPREGRSGANVLTF
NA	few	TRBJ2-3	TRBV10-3	TGTGCCATCAGTGAGTCGAAGGGAGAAGATACGCAGTATTTT	CAISESKGEDTQYF
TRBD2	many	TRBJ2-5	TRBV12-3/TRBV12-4	TGTGCCAGCAGGACGGGGGAGCGGGGGCAAGAGACCCAGTACTTC	CASRTGERGQETQYF
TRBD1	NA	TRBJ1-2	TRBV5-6	TGTGCCAGCAGCCCTGGGACAGGGCGGACCAACTATGGCTACACCTTC	CASSPGTGRTNYGYTF
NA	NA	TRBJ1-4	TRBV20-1	TGCAGTGCTTTTTGGGGGGAAAAACTGTTTTTT	CSAFWGEKLFF
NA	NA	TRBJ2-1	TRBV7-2	TGTGCCAGCAGCTTAATACGGAGCTCCTACAATGAGCAGTTCTTC	CASSLIRSSYNEQFF
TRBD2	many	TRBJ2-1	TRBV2	TGTGCCAGCAGTGATGCTTCGCGGGAGTCCCGCGTGAGTGAGCAGTTCTTC	CASSDASRESRVSEQFF
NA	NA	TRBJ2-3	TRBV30	TGTGCCTGGAGATTGGGCTATACGCAGTATTTT	CAWRLGYTQYF
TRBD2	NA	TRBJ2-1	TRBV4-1	TGCGCCAGCAGCCAAGATCTCGTGGCGGGAGGGCCCATGAATGAGCAGTTCTTC	CASSQDLVAGGPMNEQFF
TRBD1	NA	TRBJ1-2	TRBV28	TGTGCCAGCAGTCGGGGTGGGACAGGGGGGAACTATGGCTACACCTTC	CASSRGGTGGNYGYTF
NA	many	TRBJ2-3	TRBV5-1	TGCGCCAGCAGCCCTGGGGGGAACAGGGGAACAGATACGCAGTATTTT	CASSPGGNRGTDTQYF
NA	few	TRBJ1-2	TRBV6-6	TGTGCCAGCAGTTACCGATCGTCCCGATGGGGCTACACCTTC	CASSYRSSRWGYTF
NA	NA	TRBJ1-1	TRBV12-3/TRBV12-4	TGTGCCAGCAGGACCGATGGCAGGCCCGAAGCTTTCTTT	CASRTDGRPEAFF
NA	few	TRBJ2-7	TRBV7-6	TGTGCCAGCAGCTTAGATACACTCTACGAGCAGTACTTC	CASSLDTLYEQYF
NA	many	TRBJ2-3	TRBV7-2	TGTGCCAGCAGCCCTAGGGGGGCGGCCCCCGATACGCAGTATTTT	CASSPRGAAPDTQYF
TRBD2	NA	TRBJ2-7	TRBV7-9	TGTGCAGCGCTAGGGAGCGGGGGGGCCAATGGGCAGTACTTC	CAALGSGGANGQYF
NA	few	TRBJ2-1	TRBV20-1	TGCAGTGCTAGAGATCTGGCCTACAATGAGCAGTTCTTC	CSARDLAYNEQFF
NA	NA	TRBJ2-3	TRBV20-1	TGCAGTGCTAGAGATTTGAGGGGCCTGGATACGCAGTATTTT	CSARDLRGLDTQYF
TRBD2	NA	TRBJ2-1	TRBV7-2	TGTGCCAGCAGCGCCCGGACTAGCGGGGGGACCTCTGAGCAGTTCTTC	CASSARTSGGTSEQFF
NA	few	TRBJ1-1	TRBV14	TGTGCCAGCAGCCGGACCTACTGGGAAGCTTTCTTT	CASSRTYWEAFF
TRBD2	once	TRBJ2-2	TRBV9	TGTGCCAGCAGCGTTAGCGGGGGAGTGAAATTGGGGGAGCTGTTTTTT	CASSVSGGVKLGELFF
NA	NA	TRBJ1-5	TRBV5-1	TGCGCCAGCAGCTTGGAACAGGCCGATAGCAATCAGCCCCAGCATTTT	CASSLEQADSNQPQHF
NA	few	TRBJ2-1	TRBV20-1	TGCAGTGGCAGAGGAGTCCAGGGGGGCTACAATGAGCAGTTCTTC	CSGRGVQGGYNEQFF
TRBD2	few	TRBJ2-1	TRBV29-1	TGCAGCGTTGAAGCTACGGGACTAGCGGGGGGGAATGAGCAGTTCTTC	CSVEATGLAGGNEQFF
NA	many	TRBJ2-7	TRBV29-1	TGCAGCGTTGTCGGAGACAGCTCCTACGAGCAGTACTTC	CSVVGDSSYEQYF
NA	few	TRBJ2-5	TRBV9	TGTGCCAGCAGCCCCATGGGGGGACCCCAAGAGACCCAGTACTTC	CASSPMGGPQETQYF
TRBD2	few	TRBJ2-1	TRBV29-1	TGCAGCGTTGAGCAGGCGCGGGGGGCCTACAATGAGCAGTTCTTC	CSVEQARGAYNEQFF
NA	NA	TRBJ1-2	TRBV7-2	TGTGCCGGATCGGAGGGAGGAGACTATGGCTACACCTTC	CAGSEGGDYGYTF
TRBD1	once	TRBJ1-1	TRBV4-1	TGCGCCAGCAGCCAATCGGGACAGATAGACACTGAAGCTTTCTTT	CASSQSGQIDTEAFF
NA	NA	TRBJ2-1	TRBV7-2	TGTGCCAGCAGCTTTGGAGGGGGCGGTACATACAATGAGCAGTTCTTC	CASSFGGGGTYNEQFF
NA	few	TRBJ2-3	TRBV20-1	TGCAGTGCTAGAGAGGCTTCCACAGATGCGCAGTATTTT	CSAREASTDAQYF
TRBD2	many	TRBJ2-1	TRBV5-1	TGCGCCAGCAGCTTGGGTAGCGGGATCTCCTACAATGAGCAGTTCTTC	CASSLGSGISYNEQFF
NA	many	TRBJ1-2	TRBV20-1	TGCAGTGCTAGAGATCAGGTGGATGGCTACACCTTC	CSARDQVDGYTF
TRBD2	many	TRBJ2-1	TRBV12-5	TGTGCTAGTGGTACGGGACTAGCTTTCGGCAATGAGCAGTTCTTC	CASGTGLAFGNEQFF